This entry lists 8 T cell receptor beta chains sequenced from one sample in a study of blood T cell repertoires in COVID-19. Repertoires were generated with immunoSEQ multiplex PCR, while TCRdb's copy carries only in-frame clones and drops some. This sample carries 97,000 or so clones, 75% to 95% of them seen once, and the ten largest clones take about 5.2%. The specimen was peripheral blood. All receptors derive from a man aged 50 or older with acute or convalescent COVID-19.

This chain connects TRBV7-9 to TRBJ1-1; D is ambiguous. Trimming removed 2 bases from V and 7 bases from J, with 11 bases in between. Looked up from germline, CDR1 is SEHNR and CDR2 is FQNEAQ (reference sequence). The CDR3 is 13 residues long. CDR3 loop: CASSLMVPGEAFF. The CDR3 DNA reads TGTGCCAGCAGCTTAATGGTGCCGGGTGAAGCTTTCTTT.

The chain links TRBV15 to TRBJ1-5, with TRBD1 identical over 9 bases. Germline V gene lookup returns CDR1 LNHNV and CDR2 YYDKDF (reference sequence). V lost 0 bases and J lost 3; bases outside the gene matches: 9. The CDR3 loop spans 18 amino acids. The CDR3, as DNA: TGTGCCACCAGCAGAGATGTAAAGGACAGGGGATTCAATCAGCCCCAGCATTTT. Translated, it gives CATSRDVKDRGFNQPQHF.

J is TRBJ2-5 and V is TRBV5-4, with D possibly matching TRBD1 (7 bases). Germline V gene lookup returns CDR1 SGHNT and CDR2 YYREEE (reference sequence). CDR3 size: 15 residues. V shed 2 bases and J shed 2 bases, with 13 bases lying between them. The CDR3 DNA reads TGTGCCAGCAGCTTTGGAGGGGACAGACAAGAGACCCAGTACTTC. Its protein product is CASSFGGDRQETQYF. Full variable domain (rest looked up from reference TRBV5-4 and TRBJ2-5): ETGVTQSPTHLIKTRGQQVTLRCSSQSGHNTVSWYQQALGQGPQFIFQYYREEENGRGNFPPRFSGLQFPNYSSELNVNALELDDSALYLCASSFGGDRQETQYFGPGTRLLVL.

V and J are TRBV24-1 and TRBJ1-1; D unresolved. The CDR3 runs to 14 residues. The V end was cut by 3 bases, the J end by 7 bases, with 14 bases between. Germline V gene lookup returns CDR1 KGHDR and CDR2 SFDVKD. The CDR3 DNA reads TGTGCCACCAGTGATGGAACGGGTCACAATGAAGCTTTCTTT. It codes for CATSDGTGHNEAFF.

The V call is TRBV7-9, the J call TRBJ2-6; 10 nucleotides agree with TRBD1. This CDR3 contains 17 residues. Per germline, CDR1 SEHNR and CDR2 FQNEAQ (reference sequence). V trimming: 2 bases; J trimming: 2 bases; junction bases outside the gene matches: 3. CDR3: CASSLSTGGAGANVLTF. The DNA of the CDR3 is TGTGCCAGCAGCTTATCGACAGGGGGCGCTGGGGCCAACGTCCTGACTTTC.

This chain uses TRBV25-1 with TRBJ2-1; 7 bases align to TRBD1. This CDR3 has 14 residues. V was pared by 4 bases and J by 10 bases, with 10 bases of the junction left unmatched. Germline loops: CDR1 MGHDK, CDR2 SYGVNS. CDR3 sequence (DNA): TGTGCCAGCAGTGGACAGGGCCTCTCAGGGGAGCAGTTCTTC. Amino acids: CASSGQGLSGEQFF.

This chain's CDR3 is CATSAQGQGRNEQFF. CDR3 in DNA: TGTGCCACCAGTGCTCAGGGACAGGGTCGAAATGAGCAGTTCTTC. The chain recombines TRBV24-1 with TRBJ2-1, with 9 bases aligning to TRBD1. CDR3 length: 15 residues. Germline CDR1 KGHDR, CDR2 SFDVKD. V shed 5 bases and J 7 bases; nucleotides not matched to a gene: 8.

The rearrangement joins TRBV5-5 to TRBJ1-6; 7 bases line up with TRBD1. The CDR3 has 15 amino acids. Germline trimming cut 1 base from V and 7 bases from J; bases unmatched to any gene: 5. CDR1 SGHKS and CDR2 YYEKEE come from the germline V gene (reference sequence). CDR3 region: CASSLTGVYNSPLHF. For the CDR3, the DNA is TGTGCCAGCAGCTTGACAGGGGTGTACAATTCACCCCTCCACTTT.